Listed here are 27 T cell receptor beta chains from one sample, sequenced in a study of blood T cell repertoires in COVID-19. TCRdb's table, derived via immunoSEQ multiplex PCR, lists solely in-frame clones and lacks some. The table records approximately 100,000 clones, roughly nine tenths of them present only once. Material: peripheral blood. These receptors all come from a man between 45 and 60 years old with acute or convalescent COVID-19.

This chain uses TRBV18 with TRBJ1-5; the match to TRBD1 covers 7 bases. The CDR3 contains 14 residues. With V trimmed by 4 bases and J by 5 bases, 5 bases remained unmatched. Germline V gene lookup returns CDR1 KGHSH and CDR2 LQKENI. DNA for the CDR3: TGTGCCAGCTCACATGGGGACAGAGATCAGCCCCAGCATTTT. Protein: CASSHGDRDQPQHF.

This clone was found once. This chain joins TRBV9 and TRBJ2-1; D remains unclear. Trimming removed 2 bases from V and 4 bases from J, with 13 bases in between. Germline V gene sequence: CDR1 SGDLS, CDR2 YYNGEE. There are 15 residues in the CDR3. This CDR3 reads CASSVRSYDYNEQFF. CDR3 nucleotide sequence: TGTGCCAGCAGCGTTAGATCCTACGATTACAATGAGCAGTTCTTC.

The chain combines TRBV9 with TRBJ1-4, with a weak D call TRBD1 (5 bases). The length of the CDR3 is 13 residues. CDR1 and CDR2 (germline): SGDLS, YYNGEE. Deletions cut 3 bases from V and 7 bases from J, with 10 bases between. CDR3 nucleotides: TGTGCCAGCAGCGAGGGGCTCAGTGAAAAACTGTTTTTT. Translating it yields CASSEGLSEKLFF.

The V and J genes are TRBV7-9 and TRBJ2-5; 9 bases map to TRBD1. V lost 4 bases, J lost 0 bases, and 3 bases stayed unmatched. CDR1 SEHNR and CDR2 FQNEAQ come from the germline V gene (reference sequence). The CDR3 spans 15 residues. The CDR3 DNA is TGTGCCAGCAGCTCGGGACAGGGTAACCAAGAGACCCAGTACTTC. Translating gives CASSSGQGNQETQYF.

The chain is built from TRBV7-9 and TRBJ1-2; TRBD1 aligns across 12 bases. V lost 1 base and J lost 1; bases outside the gene matches: 4. The CDR3 covers 17 residues. Germline V gene sequence: CDR1 SEHNR, CDR2 FQNEAQ (reference sequence). DNA of the CDR3: TGTGCCAGCAGCTTAGTGGGACAGGGGGCCTTTAACTATGGCTACACCTTC. Translation gives CASSLVGQGAFNYGYTF. Full variable domain (outside the CDR3, taken from reference TRBV7-9 and TRBJ1-2): DTGVSQNPRHKITKRGQNVTFRCDPISEHNRLYWYRQTLGQGPEFLTYFQNEAQLEKSRLLSDRFSAERPKGSFSTLEIQRTEQGDSAMYLCASSLVGQGAFNYGYTFGSGTRLTVV.

The chain is built from TRBV5-8 and TRBJ2-2; D is unclear. The CDR3 runs 16 residues. Trimming shortened V by 4 bases and J by 4 bases, and 17 bases separated the two germline ends. The germline gives CDR1 SGHTS, CDR2 YDEGEE. This chain's CDR3 is CASSPLTPLSTGELFF. Here the CDR3 DNA reads TGTGCCAGCAGCCCCTTGACTCCCCTTAGCACCGGGGAGCTGTTTTTT.

This clone was detected a few times. The chain couples TRBV5-8 to TRBJ2-1, with D tentatively TRBD2 (5 bases). Germline CDR1 SGHTS, CDR2 YDEGEE. The CDR3 spans 13 residues. V lost 4 bases and J lost 8, with 13 bases in between. In nucleotides, the CDR3 is TGTGCCAGCAGCCAAACGACGGGGTATGAGCAGTTCTTC. It is translated as CASSQTTGYEQFF.

The chain carries TRBV9 and TRBJ1-5; 10 bases map to TRBD1. From germline, CDR1 is SGDLS and CDR2 YYNGEE. V shed 0 bases and J 7 bases; nucleotides not matched to a gene: 4. This CDR3 region has 15 residues. CDR3 protein: CASSVGQGAYQPQHF. Written as DNA, the CDR3 is TGTGCCAGCAGCGTAGGACAGGGGGCCTACCAGCCCCAGCATTTT.

The chain carries TRBV19 and TRBJ1-2; TRBD1 aligns across 9 bases. V shed 3 bases, J shed 4 bases, and the junction held 0 bases outside the gene matches. The germline V gene has CDR1 LNHDA and CDR2 SQIVND (reference sequence). The CDR3 length is 13 residues. The CDR3 here is CASSMGQGYGYTF. The DNA of the CDR3 is TGTGCCAGTAGTATGGGACAGGGCTATGGCTACACCTTC.

This chain links TRBV28 with TRBJ1-2, with a tentative D call TRBD1 (6 bases). V dropped 5 bases and J dropped 5 bases, with 15 bases sitting between them. Germline V gives CDR1 MDHEN, CDR2 SYDVKM. The CDR3 spans 14 residues. The CDR3 is CASSIPQQGYGYTF. For the CDR3, the DNA is TGTGCCAGCAGTATCCCCCAGCAGGGGTATGGCTACACCTTC.

The chain uses TRBV11-1 and TRBJ2-7, with 9 nucleotides matching TRBD1. CDR1 and CDR2 (germline): SGHAT, FQDESV (reference sequence). The CDR3 length is 16 residues. Trimming removed 1 base from V and 2 bases from J; junction bases left unmatched: 6. CDR3: CASSLGHRGHTYEQYF. As DNA, the CDR3 is TGTGCCAGCAGCTTAGGTCACAGGGGGCATACCTACGAGCAGTACTTC.

The rearrangement uses TRBV6-2 or TRBV6-3 and TRBJ2-3; the match to TRBD1 covers 10 bases. Germline lookup yields CDR1 MNHEY and CDR2 SVGEGT. V lost 4 bases to trimming and J lost 3 bases; unmatched junction nucleotides: 4. The CDR3 spans 15 residues. CDR3 protein: CASSSGQGGTDTQYF. The CDR3 nucleotides are TGTGCCAGCAGTTCCGGACAGGGGGGAACAGATACGCAGTATTTT.

This chain joins TRBV18 and TRBJ2-3; 11 nucleotides align to TRBD2. This CDR3 is built from 18 residues. V trimming: 5 bases; J trimming: 0 bases; junction bases outside the gene matches: 10. Germline V gene lookup returns CDR1 KGHSH and CDR2 LQKENI. The CDR3 region has the DNA TGTGCCAGCTCATCAACTAGCGGGGGAGACCTTAGCACAGATACGCAGTATTTT. This gives the protein CASSSTSGGDLSTDTQYF.

The chain is built from TRBV7-8 and TRBJ2-3; 7 nucleotides agree with TRBD2. Germline CDR1 reads SGHVS; CDR2 reads FQNEAQ. This CDR3 comprises 16 residues. V trimming: 1 base; J trimming: 2 bases; junction bases outside the gene matches: 6. CDR3 nucleotides: TGTGCCAGCAGCTTAGAGGCTAGCGGATTCACAGATACGCAGTATTTT. Protein product: CASSLEASGFTDTQYF.

The V call is TRBV28, the J call TRBJ1-2; D gene uncertain. CDR3 length: 12 amino acids. CDR1 is MDHEN and CDR2 is SYDVKM in the germline V gene. V lost 7 bases and J 8 bases, leaving 14 bases between the germline ends. In DNA, the CDR3 is TGTGCCAGCACCCCCCCCGGGTTAGGCTACACCTTC. The encoded protein is CASTPPGLGYTF.

The V call is TRBV24-1, the J call TRBJ2-1, with 9 bases fitting TRBD2. Germline loops: CDR1 KGHDR, CDR2 SFDVKD. This CDR3 has 15 amino acids. Unmatched junction bases numbered 4, after V lost 0 bases and J lost 8 bases. CDR3 sequence (DNA): TGTGCCACCAGTGATTTGGCGGGGGGGCCGCATGAGCAGTTCTTC. As protein: CATSDLAGGPHEQFF.

The V gene is TRBV24-1, the J gene TRBJ1-5; unclear D gene. The V end was cut by 4 bases, the J end by 0 bases, with 12 bases between. This CDR3 contains 16 residues. Looked up from germline, CDR1 is KGHDR and CDR2 is SFDVKD. As DNA, the CDR3 is TGTGCCACCAGTGAACGAGGACTGAATAGCAATCAGCCCCAGCATTTT. Translation: CATSERGLNSNQPQHF.

This sequence joins TRBV20-1 and TRBJ1-2; 7 bases agree with TRBD1. The CDR3 has 14 residues. Per germline, CDR1 DFQATT and CDR2 SNEGSKA (reference sequence). Trimming removed 3 bases from V and 8 bases from J; junction bases left unmatched: 12. The CDR3 DNA reads as TGCAGTGCTAGTCCGGGACAGATTTCAGAAGGCTACACCTTC. Translating gives CSASPGQISEGYTF.

Concerning this clone: Other nucleotide sequences from this sample produce the same CDR3. The chain employs TRBV24-1 and TRBJ2-1; 9 bases fit TRBD1. The CDR3 has 15 amino acids. V was pared by 4 bases and J by 7 bases, with 7 bases of the junction left unmatched. Germline assignment: CDR1 KGHDR and CDR2 SFDVKD. The CDR3 DNA reads as TGTGCCACCAGTGACCCGGGACAGGGTTCAAATGAGCAGTTCTTC. Translating gives CATSDPGQGSNEQFF.

This clone occurred once. This rearrangement joins TRBV18 to TRBJ1-5, with D uncertain. The V and J ends lost 2 bases and 7 bases respectively, with 9 bases between them. This CDR3 has 13 residues. CDR1 and CDR2 (germline): KGHSH, LQKENI. The CDR3 loop is CASSPWGGQPQHF. CDR3 sequence (DNA): TGTGCCAGCTCACCATGGGGAGGGCAGCCCCAGCATTTT.

This clone was picked up one time. The chain has TRBV7-8 and TRBJ1-2, with 8 bases fitting TRBD1. Germline trimming cut 1 base from V and 0 bases from J; bases unmatched to any gene: 1. The germline gives CDR1 SGHVS, CDR2 FQNEAQ. The CDR3 is 15 residues long. The CDR3 region has the DNA TGTGCCAGCAGCTTAGGGACAGGGCCTAACTATGGCTACACCTTC. Protein: CASSLGTGPNYGYTF.

The rearrangement uses TRBV19 and TRBJ1-1; weak D call: TRBD1 (5 bases). This CDR3 comprises 12 residues. V lost 1 base and J lost 5, with 5 bases in between. From germline, CDR1 is LNHDA and CDR2 SQIVND (reference sequence). In nucleotides, the CDR3 is TGTGCCAGTAGTATAGGACAGACTGAAGCTTTCTTT. This encodes CASSIGQTEAFF.

CDR3 amino acids: CASSAGRQGMSYEQYF. The CDR3 nucleotides read TGTGCCAGCAGCGCGGGGCGACAGGGGATGTCCTACGAGCAGTACTTC. The chain employs TRBV5-8 and TRBJ2-7; TRBD1 matches 8 bases. The J segment lost 1 base and the V segment lost 4 bases, leaving 10 bases of the junction unmatched. There are 16 residues in the CDR3. Looked up from germline, CDR1 is SGHTS and CDR2 is YDEGEE.

This clone appeared a single time. V and J are TRBV7-2 and TRBJ1-2; no definite D call. Germline-derived CDR1 and CDR2 are SGHTA and FQGNSA. Trimming removed 1 base from V and 5 bases from J, with 8 bases in between. CDR3 length equals 13 residues. This CDR3 reads CASSLGSVYGYTF. The DNA for the CDR3 is TGTGCCAGCAGCTTAGGTTCGGTGTATGGCTACACCTTC.

The CDR3 region is CASSRNLQGNSPLHF. The CDR3 region has the DNA TGTGCCAGCAGTAGAAACCTACAGGGGAATTCACCCCTCCACTTT. The chain uses TRBV6-2 or TRBV6-3 and TRBJ1-6, with 7 bases aligning to TRBD1. J lost 7 bases, V lost 5 bases, and 8 bases had no gene match. Germline V lookup: CDR1 MNHEY, CDR2 SVGEGT. CDR3 length: 15 amino acids.

The chain uses TRBV12-3 or TRBV12-4 and TRBJ1-2, with D possibly matching TRBD1 (6 bases). This CDR3 is built from 11 residues. Between the trimmed V and J ends, which lost 2 bases and 11 bases, there was a span of 9 bases. The CDR3 is CASSLPTGYTF. As DNA, the CDR3 is TGTGCCAGCAGTTTACCGACAGGTTACACCTTC.

The chain combines TRBV6-5 with TRBJ2-1; possible D gene TRBD2, 7 bases. This CDR3 is 15 amino acids long. Germline CDR1 MNHEY, CDR2 SVGAGI. Trimming stripped 6 bases from V and 7 bases from J, with 19 bases between. CDR3 coding DNA: TGTGCCAGCAGCAGAAGGGGGGGAGCAGGGAATGAGCAGTTCTTC. It is translated as CASSRRGGAGNEQFF.